This TCR beta chain was documented in a study of Ad26.COV2.S vaccination and SARS-CoV-2 variants. Study background: Sample donor was a member of the COV1001 Ad26.COV2.S trial arm. Dosing was one shot or two shots 56 days apart.

Treatment of the sample: 19 received Ad26.COV2.S at low or high dose, single or two shots; roughly five received placebo; per-sample allocation not given. Day 63 after the first injection of vaccine or placebo was the sampling time. Study-wide points: Measurement of non-spike TCR breadth gave similar results in vaccine and placebo recipients. There was a possibility that the TCR breadth and depth analyses underestimated total T cell responses.

Of note for this clone: Its antigen is unknown.

The CDR3 spans 12 residues. Germline V gives CDR1 SGHNT, CDR2 YENEEA. Trimming at V came to 4 bases and at J to 5 bases, leaving 2 bases not matched to a gene. Here immunoSEQ multiplex PCR was the method, and the copy in TCRdb shows in-frame clones only, minus some. The sample contains around 450,000 clones, 80% to 90% of which appear only once. The source of this sequence is a person aged 18-60 years who received the Ad26.COV2.S COVID-19 vaccine or a placebo. The material was peripheral blood, obtained in a trial of Ad26.COV2.S vaccine versus placebo. The chain couples TRBV11-3 to TRBJ2-7; 7 bases match TRBD1. CDR3 residues: CASSSDRDEQYF. Here the CDR3 DNA reads TGTGCCAGCAGCTCCGACAGGGACGAGCAGTACTTC.